The next 17 T cell receptor beta chains were all read from a single sample in a study of T cell repertoires in cytomegalovirus infection. MiXCR, run by TCRdb on the reads, gives a single entry per CDR3 protein. The table shows approximately 260,000 distinct CDR3 sequences, with approximately 22% occurring only once. For these receptors, no antigen is known. The material sequenced was cultured PBMCs, taken from culture after CMV antigen stimulation. All receptors derive from a human donor in good health (CMV status not recorded). Some clones in this sample may be carry-over from other donors' samples.

The chain links TRBV4-1 to TRBJ2-3, with 10 bases matching TRBD2. Losses at the gene ends were 3 bases for V and 5 bases for J; bases not matched to a gene: 11. Germline V gives CDR1 MGHRA, CDR2 YSYEKL. The CDR3 is 17 amino acids. The CDR3 coding sequence is TGCGCCAGCAGCCACCCACAGCGGGAGGGCCGAAGAGATACGCAGTATTTT. It translates to CASSHPQREGRRDTQYF.

The chain couples TRBV7-3 to TRBJ2-3; D possibly corresponds to TRBD1 (6 bases). The V and J ends lost 3 bases and 2 bases respectively, with 12 bases between them. Germline CDR1 is SGHTA and CDR2 is FQGTGA. The CDR3 extends over 15 amino acids. The CDR3 loop is CASSFRQAYTDTQYF. The CDR3 nucleotides are TGTGCCAGCAGCTTCCGACAGGCGTACACAGATACGCAGTATTTT.

This clonotype has at least ten counts. J is TRBJ2-5 and V is TRBV4-2; 11 bases agree with TRBD2. The V gene end was trimmed by 4 bases and the J gene end by 5 bases; junction bases not matched to a gene: 15. CDR1 and CDR2 (germline): LGHNA, YNFKEQ. CDR3 length: 18 residues. CDR3 loop: CASSRSPGSGRAWETQYF. The CDR3 nucleotides are TGTGCCAGCAGCCGATCGCCGGGTAGCGGGAGGGCTTGGGAGACCCAGTACTTC.

This clonotype was recorded at least ten times. The chain combines TRBV7-2 with TRBJ1-5; TRBD1 agrees at 10 bases. The CDR3 has 17 amino acids. Germline assignment: CDR1 SGHTA and CDR2 FQGNSA. V gave up 1 base and J gave up 4 bases; unmatched junction bases: 7. The CDR3 nucleotides read TGTGCCAGCAGCTTAGGGGCCCGGGACAGGGGAAATCAGCCCCAGCATTTT. Its protein product is CASSLGARDRGNQPQHF.

This clonotype was recorded at least ten times. The chain joins TRBV7-2 to TRBJ2-2, with D perhaps TRBD1 or TRBD2 (5 bases each). Germline CDR1 is SGHTA and CDR2 is FQGNSA. Trimming pared 5 bases from V and 1 base from J, leaving 11 bases between. The CDR3 has 15 amino acids. CDR3 loop: CASSPPGLNTGELFF. Written as DNA, the CDR3 is TGTGCCAGCAGCCCCCCGGGGCTGAACACCGGGGAGCTGTTTTTT. Based on the CDR3 plus reference TRBV7-2 and TRBJ2-2, the full variable domain is GAGVSQSPSNKVTEKGKDVELRCDPISGHTALYWYRQSLGQGLEFLIYFQGNSAPDKSGLPSDRFSAERTGGSVSTLTIQRTQQEDSAVYLCASSPPGLNTGELFFGEGSRLTVL.

This clonotype was recorded a few times. This chain joins TRBV7-9 and TRBJ2-1; 8 bases agree with TRBD2. CDR1 and CDR2 (germline): SEHNR, FQNEAQ (reference sequence). The CDR3 runs to 17 residues. V gave up 4 bases and J gave up 2 bases; unmatched junction bases: 10. The CDR3 bases are TGTGCCAGCAGCTGGATCCGGGGAGCGGGAGCCTACAATGAGCAGTTCTTC. Protein product: CASSWIRGAGAYNEQFF.

V is TRBV29-1 and J is TRBJ1-2, with D possibly being TRBD1 (5 bases). V shed 6 bases and J shed 7 bases, with 12 bases lying between them. The CDR3 has 11 residues. Germline-derived CDR1 and CDR2 are SQVTM and ANQGSEA. CDR3 sequence reads: CSVGVMGGYTF. In DNA form, the CDR3 reads TGCAGCGTGGGGGTAATGGGTGGCTACACCTTC.

This clonotype was picked up a small number of times. The gene calls are TRBV11-2 and TRBJ2-5; D not resolved. The germline V gene has CDR1 SGHAT and CDR2 FQNNGV. The germline V and J ends were trimmed by 5 bases and 5 bases, with 15 bases remaining between them. This CDR3 has 14 amino acids. The CDR3 here is CASSAHGYGETQYF. The CDR3 DNA is TGTGCCAGCAGCGCCCATGGGTATGGTGAGACCCAGTACTTC. Full variable domain (remainder filled in from reference TRBV11-2 and TRBJ2-5): EAGVAQSPRYKIIEKRQSVAFWCNPISGHATLYWYQQILGQGPKLLIQFQNNGVVDDSQLPKDRFSAERLKGVDSTLKIQPAKLEDSAVYLCASSAHGYGETQYFGPGTRLLVL.

DNA for the CDR3: TGCGCCAGCAGCTCAACAGGGGAGGCCTACGAGCAGTACGTC. This sequence encodes CASSSTGEAYEQYV. The chain recombines TRBV5-1 with TRBJ2-7; weak D call: TRBD1 (7 bases). The germline CDR1 and CDR2 sequences are SGHRS and YFSETQ. This CDR3 spans 14 amino acids. The V gene lost 3 bases and the J gene lost 2 bases, with 12 bases spanning the gap.

The V gene is TRBV3-1, the J gene TRBJ1-1; possible D gene TRBD1, 5 bases. Germline CDR1 LGHDT, CDR2 YNNKEL (reference sequence). The CDR3 totals 12 residues. Trimming pared 2 bases from V and 6 bases from J, leaving 7 bases between. DNA for the CDR3: TGTGCCAGCAGCCAACAGGGTCCTGAAGCTTTCTTT. Encoded protein: CASSQQGPEAFF.

The rearrangement links TRBV19 to TRBJ2-1; 9 bases match TRBD2. The J segment lost 1 base and the V segment lost 6 bases, leaving 4 bases of the junction unmatched. Germline V gene data show CDR1 as LNHDA and CDR2 as SQIVND (reference sequence). CDR3 length equals 15 residues. The CDR3 loop is CASRAGGISYNEQFF. In DNA form, the CDR3 reads TGTGCCAGTAGAGCGGGAGGCATATCCTACAATGAGCAGTTCTTC.

At least ten counts were recorded for this clonotype. The chain recombines TRBV7-2 with TRBJ2-6; D is undetermined. The germline V gene has CDR1 SGHTA and CDR2 FQGNSA. Trimming stripped 1 base from V and 2 bases from J, with 6 bases between. The CDR3 is made up of 15 amino acids. The CDR3 here is CASSLVGTGANVLTF. In nucleotides, the CDR3 is TGTGCCAGCAGCTTAGTTGGGACTGGGGCCAACGTCCTGACTTTC.

This chain uses TRBV19 with TRBJ2-5; D gene ambiguous. Germline V gives CDR1 LNHDA, CDR2 SQIVND (reference sequence). With 5 bases removed from V and 7 bases from J, the gap between germline ends came to 11 bases. The CDR3 spans 12 residues. CDR3 DNA sequence: TGTGCCAGTAGTTTCTCCACCGGGACCCAGTACTTC. It is translated as CASSFSTGTQYF. The variable domain in full, completed from reference TRBV19 and TRBJ2-5, reads DGGITQSPKYLFRKEGQNVTLSCEQNLNHDAMYWYRQDPGQGLRLIYYSQIVNDFQKGDIAEGYSVSREKKESFPLTVTSAQKNPTAFYLCASSFSTGTQYFGPGTRLLVL.

This clonotype appeared a few times. The J gene is TRBJ2-7, the V gene TRBV12-5; maybe TRBD2 (6 bases). The CDR3 consists of 14 residues. CDR1 LGHNT and CDR2 FRNRAP come from the germline V gene. The germline V and J ends were trimmed by 2 bases and 6 bases, with 14 bases remaining between them. CDR3 residues: CASGLLGPGGEQYF. As DNA, the CDR3 is TGTGCTAGTGGTTTGTTGGGACCCGGGGGCGAGCAGTACTTC.

As to this clonotype: This may stem from a read error, because a much larger clone lies one nucleotide away. CDR3 in amino acids: CASSIRRNQPQHF. In nucleotides, the CDR3 is TGTGCCAGTAGTATCCGCCGAAATCAGCCCCAGCATTTT. The chain links TRBV19 to TRBJ1-5; no clear D. The V end was cut by 3 bases, the J end by 4 bases, with 7 bases between. CDR1 and CDR2 (germline): LNHDA, SQIVND (reference sequence). The CDR3 covers 13 residues.

The chain couples TRBV15 to TRBJ2-2; D perhaps matches TRBD1 (6 bases). Germline V CDR1 and CDR2: LNHNV, YYDKDF (reference sequence). Trimming took 3 bases from V and 2 from J, leaving 16 bases between them. CDR3 length: 17 amino acids. In DNA form, the CDR3 reads TGTGCCACCAGCAGGGAACAGGGTATGCGTAACACCGGGGAGCTGTTTTTT. It codes for CATSREQGMRNTGELFF.

This chain connects TRBV2 to TRBJ2-5; D not resolved. This CDR3 is 12 amino acids long. V lost 7 bases and J lost 3, with 9 bases in between. CDR1 SNHLY and CDR2 FYNNEI come from the germline V gene. As DNA, the CDR3 is TGTGCCAGCAAGGCGGTGGAAGAGACCCAGTACTTC. Translating gives CASKAVEETQYF.